Listed below are T cell receptor beta chains from one sample, sequenced in a study of T cells after yellow fever vaccination. Each CDR3 protein gets one entry after TCRdb re-called the 5' RACE reads with MiXCR. This repertoire shows a few hundred thousand distinct CDR3 sequences, about 7% found once; its top ten account for approximately 0.84%. This specimen was CD4+ T cells sorted from PBMCs, taken 15 days after the yellow fever booster vaccination. Source of these receptors: a man aged 25-45 years who received the YFV17D yellow fever vaccine. CDR3s include the opening cysteine and the closing phenylalanine or tryptophan. D genes are given only for firm matches. Part of the rows lack a size; the others show once, few, many or a class for expanded clones.

clone_size	v_call	j_call	d_call	cdr3_aa	cdr3_nt
-	TRBV14	TRBJ2-1	TRBD2	CASSQAFSGRPYNEQFF	TGTGCCAGCAGCCAAGCCTTTAGCGGGAGACCCTACAATGAGCAGTTCTTC
few	TRBV11-2	TRBJ2-1	-	CASSPRRPGVVAYNEQFF	TGTGCCAGCAGTCCACGTCGGCCTGGGGTGGTAGCCTACAATGAGCAGTTCTTC
-	TRBV9	TRBJ1-5	TRBD1	CASSATGGGNQPQHF	TGTGCCAGCAGCGCTACAGGGGGTGGGAATCAGCCCCAGCATTTT
many	TRBV7-9	TRBJ1-4	TRBD1	CASSLSDRVGLGLFF	TGTGCCAGCAGCCTATCGGACAGGGTGGGATTAGGACTGTTTTTT
many	TRBV11-2	TRBJ2-2	-	CASSRPRGTTGELFF	TGTGCCAGCAGCCGCCCCAGGGGAACCACCGGGGAGCTGTTTTTT
few	TRBV4-2	TRBJ2-3	-	CASSQDLPGNTQYF	TGTGCCAGCAGCCAAGACCTCCCCGGGAATACGCAGTATTTT
-	TRBV5-1	TRBJ2-7	TRBD2	CASSLGQTSGRNEQYF	TGCGCCAGCAGCTTGGGGCAGACTAGCGGGAGAAACGAGCAGTACTTC
-	TRBV6-2/TRBV6-3	TRBJ2-7	-	CASSATAYEQYF	TGTGCCAGCAGTGCGACAGCCTACGAGCAGTACTTC
-	TRBV10-3	TRBJ2-1	TRBD2	CAISGGLAGGEEQFF	TGTGCCATCAGTGGGGGTCTAGCGGGCGGAGAAGAGCAGTTCTTC
many	TRBV5-1	TRBJ1-2	-	CASSNGETYGYTF	TGCGCCAGCAGCAATGGGGAGACTTATGGCTACACCTTC
few	TRBV7-2	TRBJ1-5	TRBD1	CASSLGGQVNQPQHF	TGTGCCAGCAGCTTAGGTGGACAGGTCAATCAGCCCCAGCATTTT
many	TRBV5-1	TRBJ2-7	TRBD2	CASSPSGRNYEQYF	TGCGCCAGCAGCCCTAGCGGGAGGAACTACGAGCAGTACTTC
many	TRBV25-1	TRBJ2-1	TRBD2	CASSGRTSGSERFF	TGTGCCAGCAGTGGGAGGACTAGCGGGAGTGAACGGTTCTTC
many	TRBV7-2	TRBJ1-2	-	CASSPLGGERAYGYTF	TGTGCCAGCAGCCCCTTAGGTGGGGAAAGGGCTTATGGCTACACCTTC
-	TRBV5-1	TRBJ2-3	-	CASSFRGPSSTDTQYF	TGCGCCAGCAGCTTCAGGGGCCCTTCGAGCACAGATACGCAGTATTTT
-	TRBV5-1	TRBJ2-5	-	CASSLSFQETQYF	TGCGCCAGCAGCTTGTCCTTCCAAGAGACCCAGTACTTC
many	TRBV5-1	TRBJ2-1	TRBD1	CASSGGQTSNEQFF	TGCGCCAGCTCTGGGGGACAGACATCCAATGAGCAGTTCTTC
few	TRBV5-5	TRBJ1-3	-	CASSLYLSGNTIYF	TGTGCCAGCAGCTTGTACCTCTCTGGAAACACCATATATTTT
many	TRBV29-1	TRBJ2-3	-	CRIAVRDTQYF	TGCAGAATCGCTGTGCGGGATACGCAGTATTTT
-	TRBV10-1	TRBJ2-3	-	CASSDGITDTQYF	TGCGCCAGCAGTGACGGCATCACAGATACGCAGTATTTT
many	TRBV11-2	TRBJ2-2	-	CASSLWENTGELFF	TGTGCCAGCAGCTTATGGGAAAACACCGGGGAGCTGTTTTTT
many	TRBV6-6	TRBJ2-3	-	CASRLAEDTQYF	TGTGCCAGCCGGCTGGCGGAGGATACGCAGTATTTT
many	TRBV20-1	TRBJ2-6	-	CSANRDTGANVLTF	TGCAGTGCTAACAGGGACACTGGGGCCAACGTCCTGACTTTC
-	TRBV5-1	TRBJ2-1	-	CASSTTSGTGGGNEQFF	TGCGCCAGCAGCACCACCAGCGGGACAGGAGGTGGCAATGAGCAGTTCTTC
-	TRBV3-1	TRBJ2-5	-	CASTVALLAGEQETQYF	TGTGCCAGCACCGTAGCCCTCCTGGCGGGCGAGCAAGAGACCCAGTACTTC
many	TRBV4-1	TRBJ2-5	TRBD1	CASSQLTGVGTQYF	TGCGCCAGCAGCCAATTGACAGGGGTCGGGACCCAGTACTTC
few	TRBV5-6	TRBJ2-7	-	CASSLEPGFHEQYF	TGTGCCAGCAGCTTGGAACCAGGGTTCCACGAGCAGTACTTC
many	TRBV7-8	TRBJ2-4	TRBD1	CASSARGLQNIQYF	TGTGCCAGCAGCGCTAGGGGGCTCCAAAACATTCAGTACTTC
few	TRBV28	TRBJ1-6	-	CASTGGRALHF	TGTGCCAGCACCGGAGGGAGGGCCCTCCACTTT
-	TRBV18	TRBJ2-1	-	CASSPQLLGSYNEQFF	TGTGCCAGCTCACCACAGCTATTGGGATCCTACAATGAGCAGTTCTTC
many	TRBV7-2	TRBJ1-6	TRBD1	CASREGADNSPLHF	TGTGCCAGCAGGGAGGGGGCCGATAATTCACCCCTCCACTTT
few	TRBV7-2	TRBJ2-5	-	CASSLFSQETQYF	TGTGCCAGCAGCTTATTTAGCCAAGAGACCCAGTACTTC
many	TRBV11-2	TRBJ2-7	TRBD1	CASSQDRGLYYEQYF	TGTGCCAGCAGCCAGGACAGGGGGCTTTACTACGAGCAGTACTTC
few	TRBV11-2	TRBJ2-3	-	CASSPLWKRTDTQYF	TGTGCCAGCAGCCCTCTTTGGAAGCGCACAGATACGCAGTATTTT
many	TRBV10-3	TRBJ2-5	-	CAIGPQETQYF	TGTGCCATCGGGCCCCAAGAGACCCAGTACTTC
many	TRBV20-1	TRBJ2-1	TRBD2	CSAGRALAGNYNEQFF	TGCAGTGCTGGCCGTGCTCTAGCGGGTAACTACAATGAGCAGTTCTTC
many	TRBV7-2	TRBJ2-5	-	CASSFSPGLGETQYF	TGTGCCAGCAGCTTTAGCCCGGGCCTGGGGGAGACCCAGTACTTC
-	TRBV24-1	TRBJ2-7	-	CATSDFGYEQYF	TGTGCCACCAGTGATTTTGGTTACGAGCAGTACTTC
-	TRBV7-9	TRBJ2-7	-	CASSLSLQVTSYEQYF	TGTGCCAGCAGCCTGTCTCTCCAGGTTACATCCTACGAGCAGTACTTC
-	TRBV2	TRBJ2-1	-	CASSGWGGANEQFF	TGTGCCAGCAGTGGTTGGGGCGGAGCCAATGAGCAGTTCTTC
few	TRBV5-1	TRBJ1-6	-	CASSMTAINSPLHF	TGCGCCAGCAGCATGACAGCAATCAATTCACCCCTCCACTTT
-	TRBV4-1	TRBJ2-1	-	CASSHGGTSDGEQFF	TGCGCCAGCAGCCACGGGGGCACTAGCGATGGTGAGCAGTTCTTC
few	TRBV5-4	TRBJ2-5	-	CASSLGGPQETQYF	TGTGCCAGCAGCTTGGGAGGGCCCCAAGAGACCCAGTACTTC
many	TRBV7-2	TRBJ1-1	-	CASNSLVNTEAFF	TGTGCCAGCAACAGTCTAGTGAACACTGAAGCTTTCTTT
few	TRBV3-1	TRBJ2-1	-	CASSQVGVQFF	TGTGCCAGCAGCCAAGTGGGAGTGCAGTTCTTC
many	TRBV29-1	TRBJ2-1	-	CSLGDSPSSYNEQFF	TGCAGCCTTGGAGATAGCCCGAGCTCCTACAATGAGCAGTTCTTC
few	TRBV19	TRBJ1-1	-	CASSPYTSLTLITEAFF	TGTGCCAGTAGTCCCTACACGAGTTTAACCCTGATCACTGAAGCTTTCTTT
few	TRBV7-2	TRBJ2-1	TRBD1	CASSSTGGLFYNEQFF	TGTGCCAGCAGCTCGACAGGGGGCCTTTTTTACAATGAGCAGTTCTTC
few	TRBV20-1	TRBJ1-5	-	CSASPAYSNQPQHF	TGCAGTGCTAGTCCAGCTTATAGCAATCAGCCCCAGCATTTT
many	TRBV20-1	TRBJ2-3	TRBD2	CSANAAGEYTDTQYF	TGCAGTGCTAACGCAGCGGGAGAGTACACAGATACGCAGTATTTT
few	TRBV28	TRBJ2-7	-	CASSLWGLGQYF	TGTGCCAGCAGTTTATGGGGCTTGGGGCAGTACTTC
many	TRBV4-3	TRBJ2-1	-	CASSQGEYNEQFF	TGCGCCAGCAGCCAAGGGGAATACAATGAGCAGTTCTTC
-	TRBV20-1	TRBJ1-1	TRBD1	CSARRGTGGFVNTEAFF	TGCAGTGCCCGAAGGGGGACAGGGGGCTTTGTGAACACTGAAGCTTTCTTT
-	TRBV5-4	TRBJ2-3	TRBD2	CASSGLAGPTDTQYF	TGTGCCAGCAGCGGCCTAGCGGGACCTACAGATACGCAGTATTTT